The 14 T cell receptor beta chains below come from one sample, sequenced in a study of TIL therapy for anti-PD-1-resistant metastatic lung cancer. This was the immunoSEQ v3 assay. TCRdb's table, derived via immunoSEQ multiplex PCR, lists solely in-frame clones and lacks some. This table holds 50,000 to 65,000 clones, around four fifths found once. Indicated time point: pre-treatment sample, taken before nivolumab and TIL therapy. The sequencing used blood, collected at baseline. The origin of the receptors is a person aged 30 to 80 with non-small cell lung cancer.

This chain links TRBV7-6 with TRBJ2-7; 10 bases line up with TRBD1. The trim removed 3 bases at V and 1 base at J, leaving 6 bases unmatched. The CDR3 extends over 16 amino acids. Germline values: CDR1 SGHVS, CDR2 FNYEAQ. The CDR3 protein is CASSFPRDRGSYEQYF. CDR3 DNA: TGTGCCAGCAGCTTCCCCCGGGACAGGGGATCCTACGAGCAGTACTTC. Filled out from reference TRBV7-6 and TRBJ2-7, the complete variable domain reads GAGVSQSPRYKVTKRGQDVALRCDPISGHVSLYWYRQALGQGPEFLTYFNYEAQQDKSGLPNDRFSAERPEGSISTLTIQRTEQRDSAMYRCASSFPRDRGSYEQYFGPGTRLTVT.

The V call is TRBV5-1, the J call TRBJ2-1; 7 positions agree with TRBD1. The CDR3 sequence is 15 residues long. V gave up 5 bases and J gave up 1 base; unmatched junction bases: 6. Per germline, CDR1 SGHRS and CDR2 YFSETQ. Written as DNA, the CDR3 is TGCGCCAGCAGGCCCACGGGACAGTCCTACAATGAGCAGTTCTTC. It specifies CASRPTGQSYNEQFF.

The chain carries TRBV9 and TRBJ2-7, with 10 nucleotides matching TRBD2. The germline V gene encodes CDR1 SGDLS and CDR2 YYNGEE. V trimming: 0 bases; J trimming: 3 bases; junction bases outside the gene matches: 3. This CDR3 is 15 amino acids long. Written as DNA, the CDR3 is TGTGCCAGCAGCGTAGGTGCTAGCGGGAGCTACGAGCAGTACTTC. This sequence encodes CASSVGASGSYEQYF. The variable domain in full, with the rest retrieved from reference TRBV9 and TRBJ2-7, is DSGVTQTPKHLITATGQRVTLRCSPRSGDLSVYWYQQSLDQGLQFLIQYYNGEERAKGNILERFSAQQFPDLHSELNLSSLELGDSALYFCASSVGASGSYEQYFGPGTRLTVT.

This clone was seen a handful of times. This chain uses TRBV4-1 with TRBJ2-7; D is unclear. CDR1 is MGHRA, CDR2 YSYEKL, per germline. CDR3 length: 13 amino acids. Trimming took off 0 bases at V and 3 bases at J, with 6 bases between the two ends. CDR3 sequence (DNA): TGCGCCAGCAGCCAAGATCCCTTCTACGAGCAGTACTTC. It encodes CASSQDPFYEQYF.

The chain has TRBV4-2 and TRBJ2-1, with 7 bases matching TRBD2. CDR3 length: 14 amino acids. CDR1 and CDR2 (germline): LGHNA, YNFKEQ. The J segment lost 12 bases and the V segment lost 2 bases, leaving 10 bases of the junction unmatched. The CDR3 here is CASSQLSDRGRQFF. CDR3 in DNA: TGTGCCAGCAGCCAACTTTCGGACCGCGGGAGGCAGTTCTTC.

The chain uses TRBV7-2 and TRBJ1-4; possible D gene TRBD1, 6 bases. V lost 0 bases and J 0 bases, leaving 11 bases between the germline ends. The CDR3 sequence is 17 residues long. The germline V gene has CDR1 SGHTA and CDR2 FQGNSA. CDR3 sequence reads: CASSLAQQGATNEKLFF. The CDR3 region has the DNA TGTGCCAGCAGCTTAGCCCAACAGGGTGCAACTAATGAAAAACTGTTTTTT.

The J gene is TRBJ1-1, the V gene TRBV14; D is unresolved. The CDR3 loop spans 13 amino acids. CDR1 is SGHDN and CDR2 is FVKESK in the germline V gene. V lost 5 bases and J 0 bases, leaving 7 bases between the germline ends. The CDR3 region is CASSNQLNTEAFF. In DNA form, the CDR3 reads TGTGCCAGCAGCAACCAGCTGAACACTGAAGCTTTCTTT.

The J gene is TRBJ2-3, the V gene TRBV9, with D possibly being TRBD1 (6 bases). Germline V CDR1 and CDR2: SGDLS, YYNGEE. The CDR3 runs 15 residues. The V and J ends lost 3 bases and 0 bases respectively, with 11 bases between them. The CDR3 here is CASSAQGFSTDTQYF. Here the CDR3 DNA reads TGTGCCAGCAGCGCGCAGGGGTTTAGCACAGATACGCAGTATTTT.

In regard to this clone: The identical CDR3 is also encoded by other nucleotide sequences in the sample. The chain's CDR3 is CASSIGGISGNTIYF. In DNA form, the CDR3 reads TGTGCCAGTAGTATTGGAGGGATCTCTGGAAACACCATATATTTT. The chain is built from TRBV19 and TRBJ1-3; D call uncertain. The CDR3 is 15 amino acids. CDR1 is LNHDA and CDR2 is SQIVND in the germline V gene (reference sequence). The ends were cut back, 3 bases at V and 0 bases at J, with 9 bases in the middle.

This sequence joins TRBV7-8 and TRBJ2-1; 7 positions agree with TRBD2. CDR1 is SGHVS and CDR2 is FQNEAQ in the germline V gene. Trimming removed 1 base from V and 0 bases from J; junction bases left unmatched: 6. The CDR3 covers 17 residues. In DNA, the CDR3 is TGTGCCAGCAGCTTAGGAAGGGGAGGGATCTCCTACAATGAGCAGTTCTTC. Protein product: CASSLGRGGISYNEQFF.

The V call is TRBV18, the J call TRBJ1-1; D is uncertain. V was cut by 5 bases and J by 2 bases, with 9 bases left in between. The CDR3 totals 13 residues. Germline CDR1 reads KGHSH; CDR2 reads LQKENI. CDR3 in amino acids: CASSRTDNTEAFF. The DNA of the CDR3 is TGTGCCAGCTCAAGGACGGACAACACTGAAGCTTTCTTT.

This clone is a singleton in its sample. The chain combines TRBV27 with TRBJ2-6; either TRBD1 or TRBD2 may supply D (6 bases each). The CDR3 covers 16 residues. Trimming removed 6 bases at V and 2 bases at J, with 14 bases between. Germline V gene sequence: CDR1 MNHEY, CDR2 SMNVEV (reference sequence). DNA of the CDR3: TGTGCCAGCAGGCGGGACAAGTACACTGGGGCCAACGTCCTGACTTTC. Residues: CASRRDKYTGANVLTF.

This sequence joins TRBV25-1 and TRBJ2-1, with D unresolved. Germline CDR1 reads MGHDK; CDR2 reads SYGVNS. The CDR3 is 13 residues long. Trimming stripped 3 bases from V and 8 bases from J, with 11 bases between. CDR3 region: CASSDRNRDEQFF. The CDR3 bases are TGTGCCAGCAGTGACCGTAATAGAGATGAGCAGTTCTTC.

The gene calls are TRBV28 and TRBJ2-1; no clear D gene. V was trimmed by 2 bases and J by 7 bases, leaving 21 bases between them. The CDR3 contains 17 residues. In germline, CDR1 is MDHEN, CDR2 SYDVKM. As DNA, the CDR3 is TGTGCCAGCAGTTTAATAGCCTTCACGGCTAGAAGGAATGAGCAGTTCTTC. Amino acid sequence: CASSLIAFTARRNEQFF. Variable domain in full (rest from reference TRBV28 and TRBJ2-1): DVKVTQSSRYLVKRTGEKVFLECVQDMDHENMFWYRQDPGLGLRLIYFSYDVKMKEKGDIPEGYSVSREKKERFSLILESASTNQTSMYLCASSLIAFTARRNEQFFGPGTRLTVL.